What follows are 29 T cell receptor beta chains derived from one specimen sequenced in a study of identical twins. TCRdb reprocessed the 5' RACE reads via MiXCR and lists one record per CDR3 protein. The sample includes about 890,000 distinct CDR3 sequences, over 9% of them seen just once. This sample also belongs to another study, concerning yellow fever vaccine responses in identical twins.

Sequencing used PBMCs. The receptors shown here come from a woman aged 18-29 years in good health.

The chain recombines TRBV20-1 with TRBJ2-1; tentatively, D is TRBD1 or TRBD2 (5 bases each). The CDR3 has 13 residues. Deletions cut 1 base from V and 5 bases from J, with 9 bases between. CDR1 is DFQATT and CDR2 is SNEGSKA in the germline V gene (reference sequence). The CDR3 loop reads CSARVGTNNEQFF. In DNA, the CDR3 is TGCAGTGCTAGAGTGGGGACCAACAATGAGCAGTTCTTC.

This clonotype was observed a few times. This chain uses TRBV5-5 with TRBJ2-5; tentative D call: TRBD2 (6 bases). Germline V gene data show CDR1 as SGHKS and CDR2 as YYEKEE (reference sequence). The CDR3 consists of 14 residues. Trimming took 1 base from V and 3 from J, leaving 10 bases between them. The CDR3 loop reads CASSLPTGEETQYF. As DNA, the CDR3 is TGTGCCAGCAGCTTGCCTACGGGGGAAGAGACCCAGTACTTC.

V gene TRBV14 combines with J gene TRBJ2-1; TRBD2 matches 12 bases. The length of the CDR3 is 15 residues. Germline lookup yields CDR1 SGHDN and CDR2 FVKESK. The V and J ends lost 2 bases and 9 bases, in that order; junction bases with no gene match: 5. The chain's CDR3 is CASSQPGLAGPEQFF. CDR3 DNA sequence: TGTGCCAGCAGCCAACCCGGACTAGCGGGGCCTGAGCAGTTCTTC. Together with reference TRBV14 and TRBJ2-1, the CDR3 gives the full variable domain: EAGVTQFPSHSVIEKGQTVTLRCDPISGHDNLYWYRRVMGKEIKFLLHFVKESKQDESGMPNNRFLAERTGGTYSTLKVQPAELEDSGVYFCASSQPGLAGPEQFFGPGTRLTVL.

This chain joins TRBV15 and TRBJ2-2; D gene uncertain. This CDR3 is 16 amino acids long. Per germline, CDR1 LNHNV and CDR2 YYDKDF (reference sequence). Trimming took off 0 bases at V and 5 bases at J, with 13 bases between the two ends. CDR3 protein: CATSREFSGSTGELFF. CDR3 nucleotides: TGTGCCACCAGCAGAGAGTTTAGTGGAAGTACCGGGGAGCTGTTTTTT.

V and J are TRBV5-6 and TRBJ2-2, with D uncertain. V shed 4 bases and J shed 0 bases, with 10 bases lying between them. Germline-derived CDR1 and CDR2 are SGHDT and YYEEEE. This CDR3 has 15 residues. The chain's CDR3 is CASSPGPANTGELFF. DNA for the CDR3: TGTGCCAGCAGCCCCGGACCGGCGAACACCGGGGAGCTGTTTTTT.

The V call is TRBV29-1, the J call TRBJ2-1, with 9 nucleotides matching TRBD1. V was pared by 3 bases and J by 4 bases, with 13 bases of the junction left unmatched. The V gene's germline CDR1 is SQVTM and CDR2 ANQGSEA. This CDR3 is 17 amino acids long. The CDR3 sequence is CSVDGGTGSLNYNEQFF. The CDR3 DNA reads as TGCAGCGTTGATGGCGGGACAGGGTCCCTCAATTACAATGAGCAGTTCTTC.

The sample holds a few counts of this clonotype. This rearrangement joins TRBV10-3 to TRBJ1-1; TRBD1 is a possible D gene (5 bases). The germline V gene encodes CDR1 ENHRY and CDR2 SYGVKD. Trimming stripped 3 bases from V and 5 bases from J, with 7 bases between. This CDR3 spans 12 amino acids. CDR3 in amino acids: CAISDGGTEAFF. The CDR3 DNA follows: TGTGCCATCAGTGACGGGGGTACTGAAGCTTTCTTT.

In this sample, this clonotype turned up a few times. V gene TRBV20-1 combines with J gene TRBJ2-5; D remains unclear. Germline V CDR1 and CDR2: DFQATT, SNEGSKA (reference sequence). The length of the CDR3 is 13 residues. The ends were cut back, 0 bases at V and 3 bases at J, with 8 bases in the middle. CDR3 coding DNA: TGCAGTGCTAGAGAGGTTTTTAAAGAGACCCAGTACTTC. It specifies CSAREVFKETQYF.

This clonotype occurred a few times. The chain carries TRBV10-3 and TRBJ2-1, with D unclear. The length of the CDR3 is 13 residues. CDR1 is ENHRY and CDR2 is SYGVKD in the germline V gene. Trimming pared 7 bases from V and 5 bases from J, leaving 12 bases between. This CDR3 is CAINRMGDNEQFF. CDR3 nucleotides: TGTGCCATCAACCGGATGGGTGACAATGAGCAGTTCTTC.

This clonotype was picked up a small number of times. The V gene is TRBV12-3 or TRBV12-4, the J gene TRBJ2-4; D is perhaps TRBD1 (5 bases). The CDR3 sequence is 14 residues long. Trimming removed 5 bases at V and 5 bases at J, with 13 bases between. This chain's CDR3 is CASSKGWVQNIQYF. Written as DNA, the CDR3 is TGTGCCAGCAGTAAGGGGTGGGTCCAAAACATTCAGTACTTC.

This clonotype was seen a handful of times. The V gene is TRBV18, the J gene TRBJ1-6, with D possibly being TRBD1 (5 bases). This CDR3 region has 13 residues. With 3 bases removed from V and 8 bases from J, the gap between germline ends came to 8 bases. The germline gives CDR1 KGHSH, CDR2 LQKENI. The CDR3: CASSPGGDSPLHF. The CDR3 DNA follows: TGTGCCAGCTCACCGGGGGGGGATTCACCCCTCCACTTT.

This clonotype was observed at least ten times. This chain joins TRBV5-5 and TRBJ2-7; tentative D call: TRBD2 (5 bases). The CDR3 extends over 14 amino acids. Trimming removed 0 bases at V and 4 bases at J, with 11 bases between. Germline V gene data show CDR1 as SGHKS and CDR2 as YYEKEE (reference sequence). CDR3 coding DNA: TGTGCCAGCAGCTTGGGAGGGTCTCGGTACGAGCAGTACTTC. Its protein product is CASSLGGSRYEQYF.

The chain links TRBV7-6 to TRBJ2-7; a possible D gene is TRBD2 (6 bases). Germline V gene sequence: CDR1 SGHVS, CDR2 FNYEAQ. This CDR3 spans 13 amino acids. V was cut by 4 bases and J by 11 bases, with 18 bases left in between. CDR3 sequence: CASSYTPAGKEYF. The CDR3 DNA is TGTGCCAGCAGCTACACCCCCGCGGGAAAGGAGTACTTC.

In this sample, this clonotype turned up a few times. The V gene is TRBV5-1, the J gene TRBJ2-1, with TRBD1 as a possible D gene (6 bases). Germline V CDR1 and CDR2: SGHRS, YFSETQ. V was trimmed by 5 bases and J by 0 bases, leaving 15 bases between them. This CDR3 is built from 16 residues. This chain's CDR3 is CASRTTRGDSYNEQFF. Written as DNA, the CDR3 is TGCGCCAGCAGGACAACCAGGGGAGACTCCTACAATGAGCAGTTCTTC.

The chain carries TRBV7-9 and TRBJ2-6; TRBD1 is a possible D gene (5 bases). This CDR3 is 16 amino acids long. Per the germline V gene, CDR1 is SEHNR and CDR2 is FQNEAQ (reference sequence). V was pared by 3 bases and J by 1 base, with 10 bases between. The CDR3 spells CASSFLQGSGANVLTF. The CDR3 DNA reads TGTGCCAGCAGCTTTCTGCAGGGATCTGGGGCCAACGTCCTGACTTTC.

V usage is TRBV18 and J usage is TRBJ2-2; 8 nucleotides agree with TRBD1. The CDR3 sequence is 17 residues long. Germline lookup yields CDR1 KGHSH and CDR2 LQKENI. With 3 bases clipped from V and 5 bases from J, the junction kept 11 bases outside the gene matches. The CDR3 is CASSPTQGQGPTGELFF. The CDR3 DNA reads as TGTGCCAGCTCACCGACTCAAGGACAGGGTCCAACCGGGGAGCTGTTTTTT.

This clonotype was observed many times. CDR3 protein: CASSGTSGIYGYTF. For the CDR3, the DNA is TGTGCCAGCAGTGGGACAAGTGGGATATATGGCTACACCTTC. The genes are TRBV3-1 and TRBJ1-2; D possibly corresponds to TRBD1 (6 bases). Germline CDR1 is LGHDT and CDR2 is YNNKEL (reference sequence). CDR3 length: 14 amino acids. The V and J ends lost 6 bases and 5 bases respectively, with 16 bases between them.

V and J are TRBV20-1 and TRBJ2-3; D remains unclear. The length of the CDR3 is 12 residues. V was cut by 6 bases and J by 0 bases, with 7 bases left in between. Germline values: CDR1 DFQATT, CDR2 SNEGSKA (reference sequence). The CDR3 DNA reads as TGCAGTGCACTGGACAGCACAGATACGCAGTATTTT. Translation: CSALDSTDTQYF.

This clonotype has a count of ten or more. The V call is TRBV12-3 or TRBV12-4, the J call TRBJ2-2, with 8 bases aligning to TRBD1. The CDR3 runs 17 residues. After removal of 7 bases from V and 7 bases from J, the junction contained 17 bases not matched to a gene. As DNA, the CDR3 is TGTGCCAGCACCAGCGCCGGGACAGGCCACCCACGCGGGGAGCTGTTTTTT. Translated, it gives CASTSAGTGHPRGELFF.

V usage is TRBV5-1 and J usage is TRBJ2-1, with D tentatively TRBD1 or TRBD2 (5 bases each). The germline gives CDR1 SGHRS, CDR2 YFSETQ. Deletions cut 0 bases from V and 8 bases from J, with 15 bases between. There are 15 residues in the CDR3. In nucleotides, the CDR3 is TGCGCCAGCAGCTTGGGGACTCTCATCAGGGATGAGCAGTTCTTC. Translation gives CASSLGTLIRDEQFF.

In its sample, this clonotype was seen a few times. The genes are TRBV24-1 and TRBJ2-5; TRBD1 agrees at 8 bases. J was trimmed by 3 bases and V by 6 bases; bases with no gene match: 5. CDR1 is KGHDR, CDR2 SFDVKD, per germline. The CDR3 runs to 14 residues. The CDR3 reads CATSPQGAEETQYF. In DNA form, the CDR3 reads TGTGCCACCAGTCCCCAGGGGGCAGAAGAGACCCAGTACTTC.

A few counts support this clonotype. This rearrangement joins TRBV24-1 to TRBJ2-7; no clear D gene. The CDR3 contains 11 residues. Germline assignment: CDR1 KGHDR and CDR2 SFDVKD. The V and J ends lost 1 base and 7 bases respectively, with 4 bases between them. CDR3 residues: CATSDFAEQYF. CDR3 nucleotides: TGTGCCACCAGTGATTTCGCAGAGCAGTACTTC.

This clonotype turned up a few times. J is TRBJ2-2 and V is TRBV7-9; 9 positions agree with TRBD1. CDR1 SEHNR and CDR2 FQNEAQ come from the germline V gene (reference sequence). The CDR3 runs 15 residues. V was pared by 3 bases and J by 4 bases, with 3 bases of the junction left unmatched. CDR3 sequence (DNA): TGTGCCAGCAGCTTGCGGACAGGGGTCACCGGGGAGCTGTTTTTT. Its translation is CASSLRTGVTGELFF.

This clonotype was recorded at least ten times. This chain uses TRBV12-3 or TRBV12-4 with TRBJ2-2; the match to TRBD2 covers 12 bases. Germline trimming cut 5 bases from V and 4 bases from J; bases unmatched to any gene: 5. The CDR3 has 16 amino acids. DNA for the CDR3: TGTGCCAGCAGTCCGCGGACTAGCGGGGCCACCGGGGAGCTGTTTTTT. This translates into CASSPRTSGATGELFF.

The chain uses TRBV29-1 and TRBJ2-1; 7 positions match TRBD2. Germline assignment: CDR1 SQVTM and CDR2 ANQGSEA. This CDR3 is 14 amino acids long. After removal of 7 bases from V and 6 bases from J, the junction contained 12 bases not matched to a gene. CDR3 DNA: TGCAGCGGCGCGGAGACTAGCAAAACCAATGAGCAGTTCTTC. This encodes CSGAETSKTNEQFF.

V gene TRBV12-3 or TRBV12-4 combines with J gene TRBJ2-1, with 7 bases matching TRBD2. The CDR3 extends over 17 amino acids. CDR3 loop: CTFSRKQLASLGNEQFF. CDR3 nucleotides: TGTACCTTCAGCCGAAAACAACTAGCGAGCTTAGGGAATGAGCAGTTCTTC.

This clonotype was seen more than once but under ten times. This chain connects TRBV2 to TRBJ2-7, with D possibly called TRBD1 or TRBD2 (6 bases each). The CDR3 is made up of 16 amino acids. Germline V gene sequence: CDR1 SNHLY, CDR2 FYNNEI. V dropped 6 bases and J dropped 1 base, with 19 bases sitting between them. CDR3 sequence: CASRLEGVAASYEQYF. The CDR3 DNA follows: TGTGCCAGCAGGCTGGAGGGGGTAGCGGCTTCCTACGAGCAGTACTTC. The full variable domain, its missing parts supplied by reference TRBV2 and TRBJ2-7, is EPEVTQTPSHQVTQMGQEVILRCVPISNHLYFYWYRQILGQKVEFLVSFYNNEISEKSEIFDDQFSVERPDGSNFTLKIRSTKLEDSAMYFCASRLEGVAASYEQYFGPGTRLTVT.

A few counts support this clonotype. The V and J genes are TRBV6-1 and TRBJ1-3; D unresolved. The V and J ends lost 7 bases and 0 bases respectively, with 13 bases between them. CDR3 length: 15 residues. Germline CDR1 MNHNS, CDR2 SASEGT. As DNA, the CDR3 is TGTGCCAGCACCCAAACTTTCTACTCTGGAAACACCATATATTTT. The encoded protein is CASTQTFYSGNTIYF.

This clonotype has a count of ten or more. The gene calls are TRBV24-1 and TRBJ2-5, with a tentative D call TRBD2 (6 bases). V was clipped by 4 bases and J by 5 bases, with 16 bases between them. Germline lookup yields CDR1 KGHDR and CDR2 SFDVKD. The CDR3 runs to 15 residues. Here the CDR3 reads CATSEAGLRRETQYF. The CDR3, as DNA: TGTGCCACCAGTGAGGCGGGACTTCGGAGGGAGACCCAGTACTTC.